This passage covers 25 T cell receptor beta chains from one sample sequenced in a study of blood T cell repertoires in COVID-19. Sequencing was performed with immunoSEQ multiplex PCR; in TCRdb, only in-frame clones are kept and a portion is missing. The sample has about 97,000 clones, around four fifths seen once. The sequencing input was peripheral blood. The receptors originated from a human donor in a cohort sampled during active COVID-19.

This chain joins TRBV3-1 (or the pseudogene TRBV3-2) and TRBJ2-7; tentative D call: TRBD2 (7 bases). Trimming removed 1 base from V and 3 bases from J, with 13 bases in between. The CDR3 has 15 residues. CDR1 and CDR2 (germline): LGHDT, YNNKEL (reference sequence). DNA of the CDR3: TGTGCCAGCAGCCAAGCGGGGGGCGGGGGCTACGAGCAGTACTTC. It codes for CASSQAGGGGYEQYF.

The CDR3 loop is CASSLAGGTGELFF. In nucleotides, the CDR3 is TGTGCCAGCAGCTTAGCGGGGGGTACCGGGGAGCTGTTTTTT. The chain couples TRBV11-2 to TRBJ2-2, with 7 positions matching TRBD2. Germline CDR1 SGHAT, CDR2 FQNNGV. The CDR3 spans 14 residues. J lost 5 bases, V lost 1 base, and 1 base had no gene match.

V gene TRBV9 combines with J gene TRBJ1-3, with D unclear. The CDR3 contains 13 residues. Germline V gives CDR1 SGDLS, CDR2 YYNGEE. V was trimmed by 4 bases and J by 2 bases, leaving 7 bases between them. CDR3 nucleotide sequence: TGTGCCAGCAGCATTAGAGCTGGAAACACCATATATTTT. This sequence encodes CASSIRAGNTIYF.

The chain recombines TRBV4-2 with TRBJ2-3; TRBD2 agrees at 12 bases. V lost 2 bases and J lost 1; bases outside the gene matches: 4. The CDR3 spans 17 residues. The V gene's germline CDR1 is LGHNA and CDR2 YNFKEQ. The CDR3 coding sequence is TGTGCCAGCAGCCAACAGGGACTAGCGGGTCGCACAGATACGCAGTATTTT. Translated: CASSQQGLAGRTDTQYF.

The chain employs TRBV3-1 (or the pseudogene TRBV3-2) and TRBJ1-2, with D unclear. Germline V lookup: CDR1 LGHDT, CDR2 YNNKEL (reference sequence). This CDR3 is built from 18 residues. V was shortened by 2 bases and J by 1 base, with 20 bases between the two germline ends. The CDR3 DNA sequence: TGTGCCAGCAGCCAAATGATCGGAGGGCTTACCGGTAACTATGGCTACACCTTC. Its protein product is CASSQMIGGLTGNYGYTF.

The chain combines TRBV7-8 with TRBJ1-6, with TRBD1 matching over 7 bases. V trimming: 3 bases; J trimming: 11 bases; junction bases outside the gene matches: 13. This CDR3 is built from 16 residues. Germline lookup yields CDR1 SGHVS and CDR2 FQNEAQ. The CDR3: CASSFKLLTGATPLHF. The CDR3 region has the DNA TGTGCCAGCAGCTTTAAACTACTCACAGGGGCCACACCCCTCCACTTT.

The rearrangement uses TRBV4-2 and TRBJ2-1, with 8 bases matching TRBD2. The J segment lost 14 bases and the V segment lost 0 bases, leaving 6 bases of the junction unmatched. CDR3 length: 13 residues. Germline-derived CDR1 and CDR2 are LGHNA and YNFKEQ. The chain's CDR3 is CASSQDTSGGEFF. The CDR3 DNA sequence: TGTGCCAGCAGCCAAGATACGTCGGGGGGGGAGTTCTTC.

The V and J genes are TRBV4-3 and TRBJ2-3; 10 bases line up with TRBD1. Germline V gives CDR1 LGHNA, CDR2 YSLEER. J was trimmed by 0 bases and V by 2 bases; bases with no gene match: 5. This CDR3 contains 17 residues. In nucleotides, the CDR3 is TGCGCCAGCAGCCAACGACCGGGACAGGGGAGCACAGATACGCAGTATTTT. Translated, it gives CASSQRPGQGSTDTQYF.

This chain connects TRBV11-1 to TRBJ2-6; D is ambiguous. The V gene lost 6 bases and the J gene lost 0 bases, with 6 bases spanning the gap. Germline V lookup: CDR1 SGHAT, CDR2 FQDESV (reference sequence). The CDR3 loop spans 14 amino acids. CDR3 bases: TGTGCCAGCAGTTCCAACTCTGGGGCCAACGTCCTGACTTTC. Its protein product is CASSSNSGANVLTF.

The chain carries TRBV3-1 (or the pseudogene TRBV3-2) and TRBJ2-7; D gene uncertain. The germline CDR1 and CDR2 sequences are LGHDT and YNNKEL (reference sequence). Deletions cut 1 base from V and 2 bases from J, with 9 bases between. The CDR3 loop spans 14 amino acids. For the CDR3, the DNA is TGTGCCAGCAGCCAAGCCCCGGGTACCTACGAGCAGTACTTC. Encoded protein: CASSQAPGTYEQYF.

The chain joins TRBV28 to TRBJ2-1, with 7 bases that match TRBD2. The CDR3 runs to 15 residues. Germline V gene data show CDR1 as MDHEN and CDR2 as SYDVKM. The V gene end was trimmed by 3 bases and the J gene end by 2 bases; junction bases not matched to a gene: 4. DNA for the CDR3: TGTGCCAGCAGTTTTAGGGAGGGGACCTACAATGAGCAGTTCTTC. It yields the protein CASSFREGTYNEQFF.

V is TRBV7-8 and J is TRBJ2-3, with D perhaps TRBD1 (5 bases). This CDR3 region has 16 residues. CDR1 is SGHVS, CDR2 FQNEAQ, per germline. Trimming removed 5 bases at V and 4 bases at J, with 19 bases between. Here the CDR3 reads CASSLRTPGLPDTQYF. The CDR3 coding sequence is TGTGCCAGCAGCCTACGGACACCCGGCCTCCCAGATACGCAGTATTTT.

The J gene is TRBJ1-5, the V gene TRBV5-8; D is undetermined. CDR1 is SGHTS and CDR2 is YDEGEE in the germline V gene. The CDR3 has 13 amino acids. Trimming stripped 2 bases from V and 3 bases from J, with 6 bases between. CDR3 coding DNA: TGTGCCAGCAGCTTTGGCATCAATCAGCCCCAGCATTTT. Translating gives CASSFGINQPQHF.

The CDR3 nucleotides read TGCGCCAGCAGCTCGGGACAGATGAGCTCCTACGAGCAGTACTTC. Encoded protein: CASSSGQMSSYEQYF. This chain links TRBV5-1 with TRBJ2-7; 7 positions match TRBD1. Germline CDR1 is SGHRS and CDR2 is YFSETQ. V shed 3 bases, J shed 0 bases, and the junction held 6 bases outside the gene matches. The CDR3 extends over 15 amino acids.

This chain links TRBV5-1 with TRBJ2-5; D is uncertain. Germline V lookup: CDR1 SGHRS, CDR2 YFSETQ. The CDR3 length is 13 residues. V gave up 4 bases and J gave up 4 bases, with 11 bases separating them. The DNA of the CDR3 is TGCGCCAGCAGCCCGATGGCTCTAGAGACCCAGTACTTC. It encodes CASSPMALETQYF.

The table lists this clone with a count of one. This sequence joins TRBV27 and TRBJ1-5, with 10 bases that match TRBD1. The CDR3 has 19 amino acids. V dropped 3 bases and J dropped 5; count of bases not matched to a gene: 16. Germline assignment: CDR1 MNHEY and CDR2 SMNVEV (reference sequence). The CDR3 reads CASSFFPPSTGGAYQPQHF. The CDR3 nucleotides are TGTGCCAGCAGTTTCTTCCCCCCTTCGACAGGGGGCGCATATCAGCCCCAGCATTTT.

The chain recombines TRBV7-3 with TRBJ1-2; D remains unclear. From germline, CDR1 is SGHTA and CDR2 FQGTGA. Trimming left V 5 bases short and J 3 bases short, with 10 bases between. The CDR3 is 13 amino acids. CDR3 region: CASSLGSHYGYTF. CDR3 bases: TGTGCCAGCAGCCTAGGAAGCCACTATGGCTACACCTTC.

The chain couples TRBV3-1 (or the pseudogene TRBV3-2) to TRBJ2-3; 8 bases map to TRBD1. With V trimmed by 0 bases and J by 2 bases, 4 bases remained unmatched. Germline CDR1 is LGHDT and CDR2 is YNNKEL (reference sequence). The CDR3 contains 16 residues. CDR3 DNA: TGTGCCAGCAGCCAAGATGGGACAGGAGTCACAGATACGCAGTATTTT. It specifies CASSQDGTGVTDTQYF.

The chain has TRBV7-6 and TRBJ2-7, with a tentative D call TRBD1 (6 bases). This CDR3 region has 15 residues. The germline CDR1 and CDR2 sequences are SGHVS and FNYEAQ. V was trimmed by 4 bases and J by 2 bases, leaving 15 bases between them. The CDR3 bases are TGTGCCAGCAGCTCCGACGACAGGTCCACCTACGAGCAGTACTTC. Its translation: CASSSDDRSTYEQYF.

This clone occurred a few times. The V and J genes are TRBV5-5 and TRBJ1-2, with D tentatively TRBD1 (5 bases). Trimming left V 0 bases short and J 7 bases short, with 19 bases between. The CDR3 sequence is 16 residues long. CDR1 and CDR2 from the germline V gene are SGHKS and YYEKEE (reference sequence). The CDR3 coding sequence is TGTGCCAGCAGCTTGGTAGCACTCGCAGGGTTGAGTGGCTACACCTTC. Its translation: CASSLVALAGLSGYTF.

This chain joins TRBV28 and TRBJ1-4, with 8 bases lining up with TRBD1. Trimming took 6 bases from V and 7 from J; bases not matched to a gene: 4. This CDR3 is built from 13 residues. Per germline, CDR1 MDHEN and CDR2 SYDVKM. CDR3 sequence reads: CASSRGRGEKLFF. In DNA, the CDR3 is TGTGCCAGCAGCAGGGGGCGCGGTGAAAAACTGTTTTTT.

This clone was detected only a few times. The chain is built from TRBV19 and TRBJ2-7; possible D gene TRBD1, 6 bases. In germline, CDR1 is LNHDA, CDR2 SQIVND (reference sequence). This CDR3 is built from 13 residues. Trimming stripped 5 bases from V and 3 bases from J, with 11 bases between. The CDR3 loop is CASSPGQLYEQYF. DNA of the CDR3: TGTGCCAGTAGTCCAGGACAGCTCTACGAGCAGTACTTC.

CDR3 in amino acids: CASSELGGNEQFF. Here the CDR3 DNA reads TGTGCCAGCAGTGAATTAGGAGGCAATGAGCAGTTCTTC. The genes are TRBV6-1 and TRBJ2-1; D possibly corresponds to TRBD2 (5 bases). The CDR3 consists of 13 residues. V was trimmed by 2 bases and J by 6 bases, leaving 8 bases between them. Germline loops: CDR1 MNHNS, CDR2 SASEGT.

V usage is TRBV7-9 and J usage is TRBJ1-5; weak D call: TRBD1 (6 bases). The CDR3 spans 17 residues. V was pared by 0 bases and J by 1 base, with 13 bases between. Germline values: CDR1 SEHNR, CDR2 FQNEAQ (reference sequence). In nucleotides, the CDR3 is TGTGCCAGCAGCTTAGCGGGCCACAGGGAAAGCAATCAGCCCCAGCATTTT. Its translation is CASSLAGHRESNQPQHF.

This clone was detected only once. This chain links TRBV2 with TRBJ1-3, with 7 positions matching TRBD1. CDR1 SNHLY and CDR2 FYNNEI come from the germline V gene. Trimming cost V 3 bases and J 9 bases; bases outside gene matches: 8. The CDR3 sequence is 14 residues long. The CDR3 sequence: CASSEGKGARTIYF. The CDR3 DNA reads TGTGCCAGCAGTGAGGGGAAGGGGGCACGCACCATATATTTT.